The 6 T cell receptor beta chains reported below all come from one sample, sequenced in a study of T cells expressing NK-cell markers. TCRdb re-analyzed the 5' RACE reads; it lists each CDR3 protein once, without DNA. This repertoire includes about 460,000 distinct CDR3 sequences. Sequenced sample: blood T cells: a sorted CD56 or NKG2C T cell subset, CD4+ or CD8+ T cells, or bulk PBMC T cells (not recorded which). The receptors derive from a woman in her fifties or sixties in good health.

The J gene is TRBJ2-1, the V gene TRBV6-2 or TRBV6-3. The V gene's germline CDR1 is MNHEY and CDR2 SVGEGT. The CDR3 covers 13 residues. This CDR3 is CASSDSARNEQFF.

The chain is built from TRBV18 and TRBJ2-5. CDR1 and CDR2 from the germline V gene are KGHSH and LQKENI. The CDR3 contains 14 residues. The CDR3 here is CASSQVRTGETQYF.

This chain joins TRBV9 and TRBJ2-6. CDR3 size: 15 residues. Germline V gene sequence: CDR1 SGDLS, CDR2 YYNGEE. CDR3: CASSVPPSGANVLTF. Using reference TRBV9 and TRBJ2-6 for the parts outside the CDR3, the full variable domain is DSGVTQTPKHLITATGQRVTLRCSPRSGDLSVYWYQQSLDQGLQFLIQYYNGEERAKGNILERFSAQQFPDLHSELNLSSLELGDSALYFCASSVPPSGANVLTFGAGSRLTVL.

This chain's CDR3 is CSVAENTEAFF. This chain links TRBV29-1 with TRBJ1-1. This CDR3 comprises 11 residues. Germline V gives CDR1 SQVTM, CDR2 ANQGSEA.

V usage is TRBV20-1 and J usage is TRBJ2-3; the D gene TCRdb calls, TRBD1, cannot be checked with no DNA. The CDR3 covers 15 residues. Germline CDR1 is DFQATT and CDR2 is SNEGSKA (reference sequence). This chain's CDR3 is CSASGAGVATDTQYF.

The gene calls are TRBV29-1 and TRBJ2-5; TCRdb's D call of TRBD1 is untestable without DNA. CDR3 length: 14 residues. CDR1 and CDR2 (germline): SQVTM, ANQGSEA. CDR3 residues: CSVGSTGLKETQYF. The whole variable domain, filled in from reference TRBV29-1 and TRBJ2-5, reads SAVISQKPSRDICQRGTSLTIQCQVDSQVTMMFWYRQQPGQSLTLIATANQGSEATYESGFVIDKFPISRPNLTFSTLTVSNMSPEDSSIYLCSVGSTGLKETQYFGPGTRLLVL.